A selection of T cell receptor beta chains follows, all from one sample in a study of blood T cell repertoires in COVID-19. Repertoires were generated with immunoSEQ multiplex PCR, while TCRdb's copy carries only in-frame clones and drops some. The sample has about 170,000 clones, around four fifths seen once. Source material: peripheral blood. Every receptor here comes from a woman aged 70-85 years with COVID-19, enrolled during active disease. The CDR3 runs from the conserved cysteine through the conserved F or W. A D gene is named only where the DNA matches it firmly. Size values are once, few and many counts, or a class for expanded clones, and some rows have none.

CDR3 DNA,CDR3 protein,clone size,V gene,D gene,J gene
TGTGCCAGCAGGACCACAGGTATCTATGGCTACACCTTC,CASRTTGIYGYTF,NA,TRBV28,NA,TRBJ1-2
TGTGCCAGCAGTGTCGGCGGGAGCTCCTACGAGCAGTACTTC,CASSVGGSSYEQYF,NA,TRBV2,TRBD2,TRBJ2-7
TGTGCCAGCAGCCAACGGGGGTCAGATACGCAGTATTTT,CASSQRGSDTQYF,NA,TRBV3-1/TRBV3-2,NA,TRBJ2-3
TGTGCCAGCAGCTTGCAGGGGACGGAATCACCCCTCCACTTT,CASSLQGTESPLHF,NA,TRBV5-6,NA,TRBJ1-6
TGCGCCAGCAGTGAGTCTTTGGGACTCACCCAAAGGGCTTTCTTT,CASSESLGLTQRAFF,once,TRBV10-2,NA,TRBJ1-1
TGTGCCAGTAGAGACTTCAATACGCAGTATTTT,CASRDFNTQYF,NA,TRBV19,NA,TRBJ2-3
TGCGCCAGCAGCCGAAGACTAGCGGGAGGGGCGAGCTCCTACAATGAGCAGTTCTTC,CASSRRLAGGASSYNEQFF,NA,TRBV5-1,TRBD2,TRBJ2-1
TGTGCCAGCAGCGGGACGACAGGGGGCGCTGGCTACACCTTC,CASSGTTGGAGYTF,NA,TRBV11-2,TRBD1,TRBJ1-2
TGTGCCAGCACGACTAGCGGGGGGGCGATAGCGTACAATGAGCAGTTCTTC,CASTTSGGAIAYNEQFF,NA,TRBV2,TRBD2,TRBJ2-1
TGTGCCAGCATGGGACAGGGTCAAGGGGGGACTGAAGCTTTCTTT,CASMGQGQGGTEAFF,NA,TRBV28,TRBD1,TRBJ1-1
TGTGCCAGCAGCTTCGGCGGGGGGCGTTCCCGGGAGCTGTTTTTT,CASSFGGGRSRELFF,NA,TRBV11-3,TRBD2,TRBJ2-2
TGTGCCACCAGTAAAACAGGATTTTACGAGCAGTACTTC,CATSKTGFYEQYF,NA,TRBV24-1,NA,TRBJ2-7
TGTGCCTGGAGCCCTACTAGCGGGAGAGCAGATACGCAGTATTTT,CAWSPTSGRADTQYF,NA,TRBV30,TRBD2,TRBJ2-3
TGCGCCAGCAGCTTGGCAGGAATAAACAATGAGCAGTTCTTC,CASSLAGINNEQFF,NA,TRBV5-1,NA,TRBJ2-1
TGTGCCAGCAGTGAGGGGGTCCAGGGGAACTATGGCTACACCTTC,CASSEGVQGNYGYTF,once,TRBV2,NA,TRBJ1-2
TGTGCCAGCAGACAGGGTGCCTATAATTCACCCCTCCACTTT,CASRQGAYNSPLHF,NA,TRBV2,NA,TRBJ1-6
TGTGCCAGCAGCCCCCTCCCCCAAGAGACCCAGTACTTC,CASSPLPQETQYF,NA,TRBV11-3,NA,TRBJ2-5
TGTGCCAGCAGTGAAGACCCGGTCCGCAGGGAGCAGTTCTTC,CASSEDPVRREQFF,NA,TRBV6-1,NA,TRBJ2-1
TGCGCCAGCAGGACCGGTCGGGGGAAGGACACTGAAGCTTTCTTT,CASRTGRGKDTEAFF,few,TRBV5-1,NA,TRBJ1-1
TGTGCTAGTGGTCCGGGACAGGGGGCCTCTGGGGCCAACGTCCTGACTTTC,CASGPGQGASGANVLTF,NA,TRBV12-5,TRBD1,TRBJ2-6
TGTGCCAGCAGCCGAGATCTAGCGGGGGCTTTCGGGAATGAGCAGTTCTTC,CASSRDLAGAFGNEQFF,NA,TRBV3-1/TRBV3-2,TRBD2,TRBJ2-1
TGTGCCAGCAGTAACTTTACTGGACTAGCGGGATTAAAATGGCCCTACGAGCAGTACTTC,CASSNFTGLAGLKWPYEQYF,NA,TRBV27,TRBD2,TRBJ2-7
TGTGCCAGCACCGGGGGTCCCGCTGAAGCTTTCTTT,CASTGGPAEAFF,few,TRBV2,NA,TRBJ1-1
TGTGCCAGCAGCTTGAGGCGGGAGGGCCGACTCGAGCAGTACTTC,CASSLRREGRLEQYF,NA,TRBV5-4,TRBD2,TRBJ2-7
TGTGCCAGCAGCACATACAAGATTAGCACAGATACGCAGTATTTT,CASSTYKISTDTQYF,NA,TRBV7-2,NA,TRBJ2-3
TGTGCCAGCAGTCGACCTGGGACTAGCGTGACAGATACGCAGTATTTT,CASSRPGTSVTDTQYF,NA,TRBV27,TRBD2,TRBJ2-3
TGTGCCAGTTTAATCGACAGGACCTATGGCTACACCTTC,CASLIDRTYGYTF,NA,TRBV6-5,NA,TRBJ1-2
TGTGCCAGCAGCCCTGGTCTACTTCGGGGCGAGCAGTACTTC,CASSPGLLRGEQYF,NA,TRBV3-1/TRBV3-2,NA,TRBJ2-7
TGTGCCAGCGGACGGGAGGTCCGGAATGAGCAGTTCTTC,CASGREVRNEQFF,NA,TRBV7-2,TRBD2,TRBJ2-1
TGCAGCGTTTCTCGGGCCGGGACAGAAGAGACCCAGTACTTC,CSVSRAGTEETQYF,NA,TRBV29-1,TRBD1,TRBJ2-5
TGTGCCAGCAGGGAGCCCACTGAAGCTTTCTTT,CASREPTEAFF,NA,TRBV28,NA,TRBJ1-1
TGTGCCAGCAGTTACGGGACAGGGGTAATGAATGGCTACACCTTC,CASSYGTGVMNGYTF,few,TRBV27,TRBD1,TRBJ1-2
TGTGCCAGCAGTTACTCGCGGGCCTCCTCTGGAAACACCATATATTTT,CASSYSRASSGNTIYF,NA,TRBV6-5,NA,TRBJ1-3
TGTGCCAGCAGTATAGGGGGCCTTGGCTACACCTTC,CASSIGGLGYTF,NA,TRBV6-5,TRBD1,TRBJ1-2
TGTGCCAGCAGACAGACCTCCTACAATGAGCAGTTCTTC,CASRQTSYNEQFF,NA,TRBV6-5,NA,TRBJ2-1
TGTGCCAGCAGTTTCTCGGGGTTATGGGGCTACACCTTC,CASSFSGLWGYTF,NA,TRBV27,NA,TRBJ1-2
TGTGCCAGCAGCCGTCGGATTCTAGGTTTGAGGAACACTGAAGCTTTCTTT,CASSRRILGLRNTEAFF,NA,TRBV5-6,NA,TRBJ1-1
TGTGCCAGCAGCTTAGGAGGTCGACAGGGGGCTGAAGCTTTCTTT,CASSLGGRQGAEAFF,NA,TRBV11-3,TRBD1,TRBJ1-1
TGCGCCAGCAGCATAATAGCGGGAGGGCCGGGGGATGAGCAGTTCTTC,CASSIIAGGPGDEQFF,NA,TRBV5-1,TRBD2,TRBJ2-1
TGCGCCAGCAGATCCCTTTCGGGAGCAGAGACCCAGTACTTC,CASRSLSGAETQYF,NA,TRBV5-1,NA,TRBJ2-5
TGTGCCAGCAGGCCCGGTCCCGAGGGGACCCAGTACTTC,CASRPGPEGTQYF,many,TRBV7-9,NA,TRBJ2-5
TGTGCCACCAGCAGAGCCGGGTTTTACACTGAAGCTTTCTTT,CATSRAGFYTEAFF,few,TRBV15,NA,TRBJ1-1
TGTGCCAGCAGCTTGGGGGCAGGACAGGGGTCCGGGGAGCTGTTTTTT,CASSLGAGQGSGELFF,NA,TRBV5-8,TRBD1,TRBJ2-2
TGTGCCAGCACCTTAATGGGCCGTAACTATGGCTACACCTTC,CASTLMGRNYGYTF,NA,TRBV6-5,NA,TRBJ1-2
TGCAGTGCACCCGGGAGAGAGACCCAGTACTTC,CSAPGRETQYF,once,TRBV20-1,NA,TRBJ2-5
TGTGCCAGCAGCAGGGAGTCTGGTTATCCCCTCCACTTT,CASSRESGYPLHF,few,TRBV5-5,NA,TRBJ1-6
TGTGCCAGCAGTTCCCCAGCGCCTGGGAATGAAAAACTGTTTTTT,CASSSPAPGNEKLFF,once,TRBV28,NA,TRBJ1-4
TGTGCCAGCAGTTACAGGGAGAACACTGAAGCTTTCTTT,CASSYRENTEAFF,once,TRBV12-3/TRBV12-4,NA,TRBJ1-1
TGCGCCAGCAGTGATCCAGGGTTAGGAGAGACCCAGTACTTC,CASSDPGLGETQYF,NA,TRBV10-1,NA,TRBJ2-5
TGCAGCGTATCGACAGGGAGAATAACCAACTATGGCTACACCTTC,CSVSTGRITNYGYTF,NA,TRBV29-1,TRBD1,TRBJ1-2
TGTGCCAGCAGTCCACCACTAGCGGGAAACACCGGGGAGCTGTTTTTT,CASSPPLAGNTGELFF,NA,TRBV25-1,TRBD2,TRBJ2-2
TGCGCCAGCAGTCAATCCGGACTAGAACACCGGGGAGCTGTTTTT,CASSQSGLEHRGAVF,NA,TRBV23-1,TRBD2,TRBJ2-2
TGTGCCAGCAGCTTGTTTGGGACAGGGGGGACTGAAGCTTTCTTT,CASSLFGTGGTEAFF,NA,TRBV7-8,TRBD1,TRBJ1-1
TGTGCCAGCACGGATAGCGGAAGCTACGAGCAGTACTTC,CASTDSGSYEQYF,once,TRBV2,NA,TRBJ2-7